The next 4 T cell receptor beta chains were all read from a single sample in a study of OX40 agonist ivuxolimab in advanced cancers. The protocol was immunoSEQ multiplex PCR, while the TCRdb copy is restricted to in-frame clones and leaves out a portion. The table records 71,000 or so clones, roughly nine tenths of them present only once. The sequencing here drew on CD4+ or CD8+ T cells sorted from blood, taken in a trial of the OX40 agonist ivuxolimab. Receptor source: an adult with an advanced solid tumor such as melanoma, head and neck, liver or kidney cancer.

The chain links TRBV27 to TRBJ2-1, with 9 bases matching TRBD1. The CDR3 consists of 14 residues. Per germline, CDR1 MNHEY and CDR2 SMNVEV (reference sequence). The ends lost 8 bases at V and 8 bases at J; junction bases unmatched: 10. CDR3 region: CASSRTGEGDEQFF. The CDR3 coding sequence is TGTGCCAGCTCCCGGACAGGGGAGGGGGATGAGCAGTTCTTC.

The V call is TRBV10-3, the J call TRBJ1-2; tentatively, D is TRBD1 (5 bases). The CDR3 consists of 14 residues. The germline V gene encodes CDR1 ENHRY and CDR2 SYGVKD. The V end lost 3 bases, the J end lost 8 bases, and 16 bases lay between the germline ends. The CDR3 DNA reads TGTGCCATCAGTGAAGAGAGGGGATGGCGGGGCTACACCTTC. Protein: CAISEERGWRGYTF.

Here the CDR3 reads CASSDVPASISGANVLTF. CDR3 nucleotide sequence: TGTGCCAGCAGTGACGTTCCGGCCAGCATCTCTGGGGCCAACGTCCTGACTTTC. The chain employs TRBV6-4 and TRBJ2-6, with D hard to call. Germline CDR1 is MRHNA and CDR2 is SNTAGT. The CDR3 contains 18 residues. The ends were cut back, 2 bases at V and 0 bases at J, with 14 bases in the middle.

This chain connects TRBV5-1 to TRBJ1-1; 8 positions agree with TRBD1. The V gene end was trimmed by 4 bases and the J gene end by 4 bases; junction bases not matched to a gene: 6. Germline V gene sequence: CDR1 SGHRS, CDR2 YFSETQ. This CDR3 is 14 amino acids long. This CDR3 is CASSLDRAGTEAFF. The CDR3 region has the DNA TGCGCCAGCAGCCTGGACAGGGCTGGCACTGAAGCTTTCTTT.